These 28 T cell receptor beta chains came from one sample sequenced in a study of blood T cell repertoires in COVID-19. Some clones are missing from TCRdb's copy, which holds only in-frame ones; the method was immunoSEQ multiplex PCR. The sample carries approximately 120,000 clones, roughly 85% recorded once. What was sequenced was peripheral blood. The receptors come from a woman of 80 years or more with acute or convalescent COVID-19.

The chain couples TRBV28 to TRBJ1-1; possible D gene TRBD1, 6 bases. Trimming removed 11 bases at V and 1 base at J, with 14 bases between. The CDR3 spans 13 residues. Germline lookup yields CDR1 MDHEN and CDR2 SYDVKM. The CDR3 here is CAVGRGGNTEAFF. CDR3 DNA sequence: TGTGCCGTCGGGAGGGGGGGGAACACTGAAGCTTTCTTT.

The rearrangement links TRBV6-2 or TRBV6-3 to TRBJ2-5; 7 positions match TRBD1. After removal of 2 bases from V and 3 bases from J, the junction contained 6 bases not matched to a gene. This CDR3 has 15 amino acids. In germline, CDR1 is MNHEY, CDR2 SVGEGT. The CDR3 loop is CASSYPSGTEETQYF. Written as DNA, the CDR3 is TGTGCCAGCAGTTACCCCAGTGGGACAGAAGAGACCCAGTACTTC.

CDR3 sequence (DNA): TGTGCCAGCAGCTTGGCGGGGGGGCGGGTCACCGGGGAGCTGTTTTTT. Its translation is CASSLAGGRVTGELFF. The rearrangement links TRBV5-4 to TRBJ2-2; TRBD2 matches at 8 bases. The CDR3 is made up of 16 amino acids. Germline V gene data show CDR1 as SGHNT and CDR2 as YYREEE (reference sequence). V was pared by 0 bases and J by 4 bases, with 5 bases of the junction left unmatched.

This chain connects TRBV6-6 to TRBJ1-1; possible D gene TRBD1, 6 bases. This CDR3 is 11 amino acids long. V shed 2 bases and J shed 11 bases, with 9 bases lying between them. CDR1 is MNHNY and CDR2 is SVGAGI in the germline V gene (reference sequence). CDR3 DNA sequence: TGTGCCAGCAGTTACCAGGGGTCGGCTTTCTTT. It codes for CASSYQGSAFF.

The rearrangement links TRBV27 to TRBJ1-1, with 8 bases that match TRBD1. Germline trimming cut 6 bases from V and 0 bases from J; bases unmatched to any gene: 3. Germline V gene lookup returns CDR1 MNHEY and CDR2 SMNVEV (reference sequence). The CDR3 is 14 residues long. As DNA, the CDR3 is TGTGCCAGCAGCCACAGGGGGATGAACACTGAAGCTTTCTTT. Translated: CASSHRGMNTEAFF.

V is TRBV7-9 and J is TRBJ1-2; D call uncertain. The V gene lost 3 bases and the J gene lost 0 bases, with 8 bases spanning the gap. In germline, CDR1 is SEHNR, CDR2 FQNEAQ (reference sequence). This CDR3 has 14 residues. The CDR3 loop is CASSFSRPNYGYTF. CDR3 nucleotide sequence: TGTGCCAGCAGCTTCTCCAGGCCTAACTATGGCTACACCTTC.

This clone was counted a single time. V gene TRBV19 combines with J gene TRBJ1-2; TRBD1 is a possible D gene (6 bases). The CDR3 sequence is 14 residues long. The ends were cut back, 7 bases at V and 0 bases at J, with 12 bases in the middle. The germline CDR1 and CDR2 sequences are LNHDA and SQIVND (reference sequence). The CDR3 spells CASTTGIPNYGYTF. CDR3 DNA sequence: TGTGCCAGTACCACAGGGATCCCTAACTATGGCTACACCTTC.

The chain has TRBV5-4 and TRBJ2-3, with D maybe TRBD2 (6 bases). V gave up 4 bases and J gave up 2 bases, with 14 bases separating them. The germline V gene has CDR1 SGHNT and CDR2 YYREEE (reference sequence). The CDR3 is made up of 15 amino acids. This CDR3 is CASSTAGRLTDTQYF. The CDR3 bases are TGTGCCAGCAGCACAGCGGGTAGACTCACAGATACGCAGTATTTT.

This clone was seen a single time. The chain uses TRBV6-5 and TRBJ1-6; D is possibly TRBD1 (5 bases). This CDR3 region has 12 residues. Germline V gene data show CDR1 as MNHEY and CDR2 as SVGAGI. V was cut by 9 bases and J by 7 bases, with 10 bases left in between. The CDR3 protein is CASYRPNSPLHF. The CDR3 nucleotides are TGTGCCAGTTACAGGCCGAATTCACCCCTCCACTTT.

This clone was recorded only once. This rearrangement joins TRBV6-2 or TRBV6-3 to TRBJ2-7; D possibly corresponds to TRBD1 (5 bases). The CDR3 has 13 residues. V lost 4 bases to trimming and J lost 4 bases, with 11 bases between them. Looked up from germline, CDR1 is MNHEY and CDR2 is SVGEGT. The CDR3 loop is CASSLTQGYEQYF. In DNA form, the CDR3 reads TGTGCCAGCAGTTTAACGCAGGGTTACGAGCAGTACTTC.

V gene TRBV28 combines with J gene TRBJ1-5; perhaps TRBD1 as D (6 bases). V lost 6 bases to trimming and J lost 11 bases, with 11 bases between them. The germline CDR1 and CDR2 sequences are MDHEN and SYDVKM. The CDR3 loop spans 11 amino acids. In DNA, the CDR3 is TGTGCCAGCAGAGTGAACAGGGCCCAGCATTTT. Residues: CASRVNRAQHF.

The V gene is TRBV5-1, the J gene TRBJ2-2; D is perhaps TRBD1 (7 bases). The V end lost 9 bases, the J end lost 1 base, and 13 bases lay between the germline ends. Germline values: CDR1 SGHRS, CDR2 YFSETQ. The CDR3 is 14 amino acids. This chain's CDR3 is CATSGGMNTGELFF. Here the CDR3 DNA reads TGCGCCACCTCAGGGGGGATGAACACCGGGGAGCTGTTTTTT.

There are a few counts of this clone. This rearrangement joins TRBV19 to TRBJ2-7, with 10 bases matching TRBD2. Germline V gives CDR1 LNHDA, CDR2 SQIVND (reference sequence). J gave up 2 bases and V 6 bases, and 4 bases lay outside the gene matches. The CDR3 sequence is 14 residues long. CDR3 sequence (DNA): TGTGCCAGTAGGAGCGGGGGGGGCGCCTACGAGCAGTACTTC. Amino acids: CASRSGGGAYEQYF.

The chain combines TRBV18 with TRBJ1-2; 7 positions agree with TRBD1. The germline V gene has CDR1 KGHSH and CDR2 LQKENI. This CDR3 spans 13 amino acids. V trimming: 4 bases; J trimming: 4 bases; junction bases outside the gene matches: 3. The DNA for the CDR3 is TGTGCCAGCTCACGCGACAGGGTCTATGGCTACACCTTC. It codes for CASSRDRVYGYTF.

The chain uses TRBV14 and TRBJ1-4; TRBD1 is a possible D gene (5 bases). Germline lookup yields CDR1 SGHDN and CDR2 FVKESK. V lost 4 bases and J lost 6, with 15 bases in between. The CDR3 contains 15 residues. The DNA of the CDR3 is TGTGCCAGCAGCCGTAAACAGGTCCCATATGAAAAACTGTTTTTT. Encoded protein: CASSRKQVPYEKLFF. The full variable domain, in which reference TRBV14 and TRBJ1-4 provide the parts outside the CDR3, is EAGVTQFPSHSVIEKGQTVTLRCDPISGHDNLYWYRRVMGKEIKFLLHFVKESKQDESGMPNNRFLAERTGGTYSTLKVQPAELEDSGVYFCASSRKQVPYEKLFFGSGTQLSVL.

V gene TRBV5-1 combines with J gene TRBJ2-1, with 7 bases lining up with TRBD2. This CDR3 has 14 amino acids. Germline V CDR1 and CDR2: SGHRS, YFSETQ. V was pared by 1 base and J by 9 bases, with 7 bases of the junction left unmatched. The CDR3 reads CASSLSGGGTEQFF. CDR3 in DNA: TGCGCCAGCAGCTTGTCGGGGGGAGGAACTGAGCAGTTCTTC.

The chain combines TRBV14 with TRBJ2-1; a possible D gene is TRBD1 (5 bases). Germline values: CDR1 SGHDN, CDR2 FVKESK. Between the trimmed V and J ends, which lost 4 bases and 4 bases, there was a span of 17 bases. This CDR3 is 16 amino acids long. The CDR3 region is CASSPIGRVGYNEQFF. CDR3 DNA: TGTGCCAGCAGCCCAATAGGCAGGGTAGGTTACAATGAGCAGTTCTTC.

The sample holds a few counts of this clone. The rearrangement uses TRBV5-6 and TRBJ1-1, with 7 bases matching TRBD1. Per the germline V gene, CDR1 is SGHDT and CDR2 is YYEEEE. The CDR3 consists of 13 residues. J lost 11 bases, V lost 5 bases, and 12 bases had no gene match. DNA of the CDR3: TGTGCCAGCAGTGGTACCGCAGGGGGTAAGGCTTTCTTT. Translating it yields CASSGTAGGKAFF.

V and J are TRBV11-2 and TRBJ1-5; D gene unclear. Germline CDR1 reads SGHAT; CDR2 reads FQNNGV. Trimming took off 1 base at V and 6 bases at J, with 10 bases between the two ends. CDR3 length equals 14 residues. CDR3 region: CASSLVPLTQPQHF. In nucleotides, the CDR3 is TGTGCCAGCAGCTTAGTTCCCCTAACTCAGCCCCAGCATTTT.

The genes are TRBV4-2 and TRBJ2-1; 15 bases match TRBD2. The CDR3 spans 15 residues. Germline V gene data show CDR1 as LGHNA and CDR2 as YNFKEQ. The V and J ends lost 1 base and 12 bases, in that order; junction bases with no gene match: 4. The CDR3 nucleotides are TGTGCCAGCAGCCAAGTTGGACTAGCGGGGGGGTGGCAGTTCTTC. It specifies CASSQVGLAGGWQFF.

The chain is built from TRBV4-2 and TRBJ2-2; TRBD1 matches at 7 bases. The length of the CDR3 is 16 residues. Germline V gives CDR1 LGHNA, CDR2 YNFKEQ. Trimming removed 2 bases from V and 3 bases from J; junction bases left unmatched: 6. CDR3 coding DNA: TGTGCCAGCAGCCAAACTGACAGGGCCGACACCGGGGAGCTGTTTTTT. Its translation is CASSQTDRADTGELFF.

This clone was recorded only once. J is TRBJ1-2 and V is TRBV5-1; the match to TRBD1 covers 7 bases. Germline CDR1 is SGHRS and CDR2 is YFSETQ. This CDR3 contains 14 residues. Trimming took 4 bases from V and 1 from J; bases not matched to a gene: 4. The CDR3 DNA reads TGCGCCAGCAGCCCGACAGGGAGTAACTATGGCTACACCTTC. Translation: CASSPTGSNYGYTF.

This chain uses TRBV4-1 with TRBJ2-3, with a tentative D call TRBD2 (5 bases). CDR1 is MGHRA and CDR2 is YSYEKL in the germline V gene. The germline V and J ends were trimmed by 1 base and 2 bases, with 13 bases remaining between them. The length of the CDR3 is 16 residues. CDR3 DNA: TGCGCCAGCAGCCAAGCCTATGGGCGGGTCACAGATACGCAGTATTTT. Its translation: CASSQAYGRVTDTQYF.

V gene TRBV10-3 combines with J gene TRBJ1-3; D might be TRBD1 (5 bases). Germline CDR1 is ENHRY and CDR2 is SYGVKD. This CDR3 has 13 residues. The CDR3 nucleotides are TGTGCTCACACACAGGCGTCGGGAAACACCATATATTTT. It specifies CAHTQASGNTIYF.

V gene TRBV7-9 combines with J gene TRBJ1-1; TRBD1 might be the D (6 bases). Germline-derived CDR1 and CDR2 are SEHNR and FQNEAQ (reference sequence). V shed 5 bases and J shed 5 bases, with 12 bases lying between them. The CDR3 has 13 amino acids. Here the CDR3 DNA reads TGTGCCAGCAGCCCAGGGGTTGGTACTGAAGCTTTCTTT. Protein sequence: CASSPGVGTEAFF. Full variable domain (missing parts from reference TRBV7-9 and TRBJ1-1): DTGVSQNPRHKITKRGQNVTFRCDPISEHNRLYWYRQTLGQGPEFLTYFQNEAQLEKSRLLSDRFSAERPKGSFSTLEIQRTEQGDSAMYLCASSPGVGTEAFFGQGTRLTVV.

The V gene is TRBV19, the J gene TRBJ2-3; 9 positions agree with TRBD2. Germline CDR1 is LNHDA and CDR2 is SQIVND (reference sequence). J lost 9 bases, V lost 3 bases, and 7 bases had no gene match. CDR3 length: 14 residues. This CDR3 is CASSISGGRETQYF. In DNA form, the CDR3 reads TGTGCCAGTAGTATTAGCGGGGGTAGAGAGACGCAGTATTTT. The entire variable domain, with the rest obtained from reference TRBV19 and TRBJ2-3, is as follows: DGGITQSPKYLFRKEGQNVTLSCEQNLNHDAMYWYRQDPGQGLRLIYYSQIVNDFQKGDIAEGYSVSREKKESFPLTVTSAQKNPTAFYLCASSISGGRETQYFGPGTRLTVL.

The chain links TRBV19 to TRBJ1-6; TRBD1 matches 8 bases. The ends lost 4 bases at V and 9 bases at J; junction bases unmatched: 5. This CDR3 is 14 amino acids long. Germline CDR1 reads LNHDA; CDR2 reads SQIVND (reference sequence). The CDR3 region is CASSTDRGGSPLHF. The CDR3 region has the DNA TGTGCCAGTAGTACCGACAGGGGAGGTTCACCCCTCCACTTT.

The rearrangement links TRBV5-1 to TRBJ1-2; a weak D match, TRBD1 (6 bases). With 6 bases removed from V and 4 bases from J, the gap between germline ends came to 19 bases. CDR1 and CDR2 from the germline V gene are SGHRS and YFSETQ. The CDR3 extends over 15 amino acids. The CDR3 reads CASNTGSGSLYGYTF. The CDR3 DNA reads as TGCGCCAGCAACACAGGGTCCGGGTCCCTCTATGGCTACACCTTC.